These 8 T cell receptor beta chains were all obtained from the same sample, sequenced in a study of CD8+CD57+ T cells in acquired aplastic anemia. The TCR beta profiling, which covered VDJ combination and CDR3 sequence, was carried out using genomic DNA as the template. MiXCR, applied by TCRdb to the reads, yields one record per CDR3 protein. This table has hundreds of thousands of distinct CDR3 sequences, around 68% appearing once. Sequencing used sorted CD4+, CD8+, or CD8+CD57+ T cells (not recorded which) from PBMCs. The receptors stem from a human donor in good health, serving as a control.

About this clonotype itself: One end of the junction fails to match germline, which may point to a read error. The chain couples TRBV7-2 to TRBJ1-3; D is perhaps TRBD1 (6 bases). Germline-derived CDR1 and CDR2 are SGHTA and FQGNSA. This CDR3 has 14 residues. CDR3 in DNA: TGTGCCAGCAGCTTTCACGGGGGGCCGGGCACCAGGCTCTTT. This gives the protein CASSFHGGPGTRLF.

On this clonotype itself: A much larger clone lies one base from this, so it may be a read error. V usage is TRBV7-6 and J usage is TRBJ1-2; D is ambiguous. Germline loops: CDR1 SGHVS, CDR2 FNYEAQ. The CDR3 extends over 15 amino acids. V was pared by 4 bases and J by 4 bases, with 16 bases between. CDR3 amino acids: CASSSLWVKGYGYTF. CDR3 bases: TGTGCCAGCAGCTCACTATGGGTGAAGGGCTATGGCTACACCTTC.

This clonotype was detected many times. The chain employs TRBV6-6 and TRBJ2-5; 12 nucleotides line up with TRBD2. Germline values: CDR1 MNHNY, CDR2 SVGAGI (reference sequence). There are 14 residues in the CDR3. The ends lost 7 bases at V and 5 bases at J; junction bases unmatched: 5. In DNA form, the CDR3 reads TGTGCCAGCATCCTAGCGGGGGGGCACGAGACCCAGTACTTC. Residues: CASILAGGHETQYF.

As for this clonotype: The final CDR3 position lacks the conserved phenylalanine or tryptophan, pointing to a likely read error. The limits of the CDR3 on the DNA are not certain, so only TCRdb's listed CDR3 is given. This chain connects TRBV15 to TRBJ1-2; TRBD1, the table's D call, was not compared with the DNA. Looked up from germline, CDR1 is LNHNV and CDR2 is YYDKDF (reference sequence). The CDR3 totals 16 residues, both ends included. The CDR3 is CATSRVQGNFGYTFGS.

This chain links TRBV7-2 with TRBJ1-5; a possible D gene is TRBD1 (5 bases). Germline V gene data show CDR1 as SGHTA and CDR2 as FQGNSA. The CDR3 is 16 residues long. The V gene lost 5 bases and the J gene lost 12 bases, with 26 bases spanning the gap. CDR3 residues: CASSVVGGASSRNQHF. Here the CDR3 DNA reads TGTGCCAGCAGCGTAGTGGGCGGGGCGAGCTCTCGAAACCAGCATTTT.

At least ten counts were recorded for this clonotype. This chain uses TRBV6-6 with TRBJ1-5; D is ambiguous. CDR3 size: 13 residues. Germline V gives CDR1 MNHNY, CDR2 SVGAGI (reference sequence). Trimming shortened V by 6 bases and J by 0 bases, and 6 bases separated the two germline ends. The CDR3 here is CASSPFSNQPQHF. The CDR3 nucleotides read TGTGCCAGCAGCCCATTTAGCAATCAGCCCCAGCATTTT.

The chain links TRBV12-3 or TRBV12-4 to TRBJ2-7; maybe TRBD2 (6 bases). Deletions cut 0 bases from V and 2 bases from J, with 8 bases between. The CDR3 loop spans 14 amino acids. In DNA form, the CDR3 reads TGTGCCAGCAGTTTAGCGGGGGGAACCTACGAGCAGTACTTC. Amino acids: CASSLAGGTYEQYF.

As for this clonotype: At one boundary the junction diverges from the germline segment, which might be a read error. The chain carries TRBV15 and TRBJ2-1; possible D gene TRBD1, 6 bases. Near its end, the DNA agrees better with TRBJ2-7, so the J call may be wrong. This CDR3 has 16 residues. Germline V gene data show CDR1 as LNHNV and CDR2 as YYDKDF (reference sequence). For the CDR3, the DNA is TGTGACACCAGCACTCGGTACAGGGACAATTACTACGAGCAGTACTTC. Protein sequence: CDTSTRYRDNYYEQYF.